This T cell receptor (beta chain) was sequenced in a study of blood T cells in healthy people across ages. With a J-beta primer mix and a sample-barcoded 5' primer, a second PCR ran roughly 6 to 12 cycles. TCRdb re-called the 5' RACE reads through MiXCR, storing one row per CDR3 protein. The sample consists of more than 550,000 distinct CDR3 sequences, about a fifth of them appearing once. A note on this clonotype: Its antigen is undetermined.

Notes on the study in general: Naive and antigen-experienced cells could not be conclusively compared, given unsorted PBMCs.

Healthy individuals of Caucasian origin from Russia, aged roughly 6 to 95, served as donors. Collection of roughly 10 milliliters of peripheral blood was performed for each donor. Each sample provided at least 5.5 micrograms of extracted total RNA. Germline CDR1 and CDR2: SGHRS and YFSETQ. The V end lost 0 bases, the J end lost 2 bases, and 12 bases lay between the germline ends. The CDR3 is 15 amino acids. The specimen sequenced was blood. This clonotype was sampled from a man between 65 and 85 years old in good health. The rearrangement uses TRBV5-1 and TRBJ2-7; D unresolved. The CDR3 coding sequence is TGCGCCAGCAGCTTGGCATTTTCAGGAACCTACGAGCAGTACTTC. Translation: CASSLAFSGTYEQYF.